This TCR beta chain was recovered during a study of response to subunit inactivated influenza vaccine. One entry per CDR3 protein results from TCRdb running MiXCR on the RT-PCR reads. The sample has approximately 170,000 distinct CDR3 sequences, approximately 12% seen once. This clonotype was found a few times. V was shortened by 4 bases and J by 0 bases, with 11 bases between the two germline ends. The CDR3 has 15 residues. Germline CDR1 is SGHDN and CDR2 is FVKESK. This same sample was also taken into another study, of T cells expressing NK-cell markers. As that report states: cDNA encoding TCR beta was synthesized via 5'RACE template switching incorporating UMIs. Eight donors were sequenced, seven testing HCMV-seropositive and one testing seronegative. In several experiments, an anti-gamma-delta TCR antibody restricted sorting to alpha-beta TCR T cells. For about 6 donors, the dominant NKG2C+ clonotypes made up roughly 1.0-7.0% of their CD8+ T cells. Where a few donors were concerned, these clonotypes also led the CD3+CD56-NKG2C+ fraction.

This specimen consisted of CD8+ T cells sorted from PBMCs, obtained less than 13 days after vaccination. This sequence joins TRBV14 and TRBJ2-3; D not resolved. The clonotype originates from a man between 45 and 60 years old who received an inactivated influenza vaccine. The CDR3 DNA sequence: TGTGCCAGCAGCCCTCACCACTATAGCACAGATACGCAGTATTTT. Its protein is CASSPHHYSTDTQYF.